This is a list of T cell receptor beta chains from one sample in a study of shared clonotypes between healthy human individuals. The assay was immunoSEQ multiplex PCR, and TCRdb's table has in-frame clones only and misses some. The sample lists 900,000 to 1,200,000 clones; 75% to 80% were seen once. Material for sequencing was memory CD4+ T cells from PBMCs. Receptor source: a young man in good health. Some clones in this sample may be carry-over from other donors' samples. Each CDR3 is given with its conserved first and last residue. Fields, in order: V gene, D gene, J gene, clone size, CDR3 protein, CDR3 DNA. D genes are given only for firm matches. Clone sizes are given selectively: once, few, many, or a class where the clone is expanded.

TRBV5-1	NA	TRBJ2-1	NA	CASSFPLGTSPPEQFF	TGCGCCAGCAGCTTCCCCTTGGGGACTTCGCCCCCTGAGCAGTTCTTC
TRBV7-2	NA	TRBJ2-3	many	CASSLGPLGVQYF	TGTGCCAGCAGCTTAGGGCCCCTCGGGGTGCAGTATTTT
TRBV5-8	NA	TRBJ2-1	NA	CASSSLWGRDNEQFF	TGTGCCAGCAGCTCCCTTTGGGGGCGCGACAATGAGCAGTTCTTC
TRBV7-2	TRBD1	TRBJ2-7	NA	CASSLGRGHYEQYF	TGTGCCAGCAGCTTAGGTAGGGGGCACTACGAGCAGTACTTC
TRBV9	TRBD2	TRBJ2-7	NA	CASSRGTSGSGYEQYF	TGTGCCAGCAGCAGAGGGACTAGCGGGAGCGGGTACGAGCAGTACTTC
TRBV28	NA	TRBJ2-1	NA	CASTWGSRVYNEQFF	TGTGCCAGCACGTGGGGTTCCAGGGTTTACAATGAGCAGTTCTTC
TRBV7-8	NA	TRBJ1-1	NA	CASSFARNTEAFF	TGTGCCAGCAGCTTCGCCAGGAACACTGAAGCTTTCTTT
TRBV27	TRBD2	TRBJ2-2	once	CASSQSLAGVGAGELFF	TGTGCCAGCAGTCAGAGCCTAGCGGGAGTTGGGGCCGGGGAGCTGTTTTTT
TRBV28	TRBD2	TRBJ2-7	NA	CASKKAGGPYEQYF	TGTGCCAGCAAAAAAGCGGGAGGGCCCTACGAGCAGTACTTC
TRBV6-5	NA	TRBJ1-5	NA	CASSDSRNQPQHF	TGTGCCAGCAGCGACAGTAGGAATCAGCCCCAGCATTTT
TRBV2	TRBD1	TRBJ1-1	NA	CASTSQGAGVNTEAFF	TGTGCCAGCACTTCACAGGGGGCAGGGGTGAACACTGAAGCTTTCTTT
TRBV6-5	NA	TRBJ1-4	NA	CASSRGHEKLFF	TGTGCCAGCAGTCGGGGGCATGAAAAACTGTTTTTT
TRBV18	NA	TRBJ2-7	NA	CASSGESEHEQYF	TGTGCCAGCTCAGGGGAGAGTGAGCACGAGCAGTACTTC
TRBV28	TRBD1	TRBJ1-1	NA	CASSWGTGPPNTEAFF	TGTGCCAGCAGCTGGGGGACAGGGCCCCCTAACACTGAAGCTTTCTTT
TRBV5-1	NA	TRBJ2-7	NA	CASSLGPAAYEQYF	TGCGCCAGCAGCTTGGGGCCGGCCGCCTACGAGCAGTACTTC
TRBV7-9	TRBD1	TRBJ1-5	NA	CASSVGTGIRQPQHF	TGTGCCAGCAGCGTCGGGACAGGGATACGTCAGCCCCAGCATTTT
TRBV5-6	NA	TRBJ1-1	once	CASNLNQRQAVPGAFF	TGTGCCAGCAACCTAAATCAGAGACAGGCCGTTCCGGGAGCTTTCTTT
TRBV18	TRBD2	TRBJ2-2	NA	CASSPASGRAGTGELFF	TGTGCCAGCTCACCAGCTAGCGGGAGGGCCGGCACCGGGGAGCTGTTTTTT
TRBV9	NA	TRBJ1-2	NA	CASGQNYGYTF	TGTGCCAGCGGACAAAACTATGGCTACACCTTC
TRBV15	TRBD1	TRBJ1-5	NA	CATSRVAAGGGQPQHF	TGTGCCACCAGCAGAGTGGCGGCAGGGGGCGGTCAGCCCCAGCATTTT
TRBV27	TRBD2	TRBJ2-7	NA	CASSLLAGSSYEQYF	TGTGCCAGCAGTCTTCTAGCGGGGAGTTCCTACGAGCAGTACTTC
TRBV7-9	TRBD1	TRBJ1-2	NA	CASSGGQVVGGYTF	TGTGCCAGCAGCGGCGGACAGGTAGTGGGCGGCTACACCTTC
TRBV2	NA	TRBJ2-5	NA	CASKDTKNQETQYF	TGTGCCAGCAAGGACACCAAGAACCAAGAGACCCAGTACTTC
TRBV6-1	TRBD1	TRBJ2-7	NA	CASRRATGGNYEQYF	TGTGCCAGCAGGAGAGCGACAGGGGGCAATTACGAGCAGTACTTC
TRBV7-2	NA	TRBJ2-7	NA	CASSLRGDGSYEQYF	TGTGCCAGCAGCTTGCGGGGAGACGGGTCCTACGAGCAGTACTTC
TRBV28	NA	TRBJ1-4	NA	CASSQVNEKLFF	TGTGCCAGCAGTCAGGTTAATGAAAAACTGTTTTTT
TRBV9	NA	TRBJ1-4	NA	CASSVSGGNGKLFF	TGTGCCAGCAGCGTAAGCGGGGGCAACGGAAAACTGTTTTTT
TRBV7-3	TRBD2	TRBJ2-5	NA	CASSPNFGTSGWGETQYF	TGTGCCAGCAGCCCAAACTTCGGGACTAGCGGGTGGGGAGAGACCCAGTACTTC
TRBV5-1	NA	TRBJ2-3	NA	CASSTSGMTDTQYF	TGCGCCAGCAGCACCAGTGGGATGACAGATACGCAGTATTTT
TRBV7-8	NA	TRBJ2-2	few	CASPKGVTGNTGELFF	TGTGCCAGCCCCAAAGGGGTGACAGGGAACACCGGGGAGCTGTTTTTT
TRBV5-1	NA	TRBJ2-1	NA	CASSLGQGSAPDNEQFF	TGCGCCAGCAGCTTGGGGCAGGGAAGTGCCCCAGACAATGAGCAGTTCTTC
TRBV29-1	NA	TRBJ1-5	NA	CSVGTHQPQHF	TGCAGCGTAGGGACCCATCAGCCCCAGCATTTT
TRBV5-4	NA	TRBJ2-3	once	CASSSPITTDTQYF	TGTGCCAGCAGCTCCCCCATAACCACAGATACGCAGTATTTT
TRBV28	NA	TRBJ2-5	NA	CASRPVGGLGGTQYF	TGTGCCAGCAGGCCGGTTGGAGGGCTTGGGGGGACCCAGTACTTC
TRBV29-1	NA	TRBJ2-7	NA	CSVEVQDSYEQYF	TGCAGCGTTGAAGTACAGGACTCCTACGAGCAGTACTTC
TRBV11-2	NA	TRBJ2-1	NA	CASSLDPGGYNEQFF	TGTGCCAGCAGCTTAGACCCCGGAGGCTACAATGAGCAGTTCTTC
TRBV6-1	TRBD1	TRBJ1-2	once	CASQEGQGTLYGYTF	TGTGCCAGCCAGGAGGGACAGGGTACCCTCTATGGCTACACCTTC
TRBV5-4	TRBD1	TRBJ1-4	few	CASSPRTGDEKLFF	TGTGCCAGCAGCCCACGGACAGGGGACGAAAAACTGTTTTTT
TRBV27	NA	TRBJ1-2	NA	CASRLRGTGYGYTF	TGTGCCAGCAGGTTACGGGGGACGGGCTATGGCTACACCTTC
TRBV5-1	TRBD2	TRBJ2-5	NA	CASSLAGDGETQYF	TGCGCCAGCAGCTTAGCGGGAGACGGAGAGACCCAGTACTTC
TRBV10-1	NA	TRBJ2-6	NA	CASSEYAQSRANVLTF	TGCGCCAGCAGTGAGTACGCACAAAGTCGGGCCAACGTCCTGACTTTC
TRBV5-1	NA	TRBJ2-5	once	CASSLGQILETQYF	TGCGCCAGCAGCCTCGGACAGATCCTGGAGACCCAGTACTTC
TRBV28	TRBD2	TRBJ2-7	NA	CASSIAGRFDEQYF	TGTGCCAGCAGTATAGCGGGACGGTTCGACGAGCAGTACTTC
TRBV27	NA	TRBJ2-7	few	CASSHQGHEQYF	TGTGCCAGCAGTCACCAGGGCCACGAGCAGTACTTC
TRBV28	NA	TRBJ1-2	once	CASSRTANYGYTF	TGTGCCAGCAGTCGGACAGCCAACTATGGCTACACCTTC
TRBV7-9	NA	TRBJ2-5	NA	CASSLGWSVQETQYF	TGTGCCAGCAGCTTAGGTTGGTCAGTCCAAGAGACCCAGTACTTC
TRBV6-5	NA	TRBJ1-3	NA	CASSPAYGGNTIYF	TGTGCCAGCAGCCCCGCGTATGGTGGAAACACCATATATTTT
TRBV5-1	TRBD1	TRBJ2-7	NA	CASSSLTGGLGEQYF	TGCGCCAGCAGCTCACTGACAGGGGGCCTGGGCGAGCAGTACTTC
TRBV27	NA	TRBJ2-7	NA	CASSPDLSASYEQYF	TGTGCCAGCAGCCCGGACTTATCAGCCTCCTACGAGCAGTACTTC
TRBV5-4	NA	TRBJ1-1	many	CASSPDSRRIGYNTEAFF	TGTGCCAGCAGCCCGGACAGCCGGAGGATCGGGTATAACACTGAAGCTTTCTTT
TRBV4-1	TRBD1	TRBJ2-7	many	CASSQDPGQGWHEQYF	TGCGCCAGCAGCCAAGATCCTGGACAGGGTTGGCACGAGCAGTACTTC
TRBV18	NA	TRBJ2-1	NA	CASSPRIIRLSYNEQFF	TGTGCCAGCTCACCACGGATTATTCGACTCTCCTACAATGAGCAGTTCTTC
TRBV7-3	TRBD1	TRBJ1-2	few	CASSFDREGGYTF	TGTGCCAGCAGCTTCGACAGGGAAGGTGGCTACACCTTC
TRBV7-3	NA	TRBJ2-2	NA	CASSLLGPGTGELFF	TGTGCCAGCAGCTTATTGGGCCCGGGAACCGGGGAGCTGTTTTTT
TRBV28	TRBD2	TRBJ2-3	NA	CASTSASGSTDTQYF	TGTGCCAGCACCTCTGCTAGCGGGAGTACAGATACGCAGTATTTT
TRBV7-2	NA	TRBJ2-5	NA	CASSDRLGGETQYF	TGTGCCAGCAGCGATCGACTAGGGGGGGAGACCCAGTACTTC
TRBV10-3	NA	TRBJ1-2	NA	CAISEVEGRRGYTF	TGTGCCATCAGTGAGGTAGAGGGTCGACGGGGCTACACCTTC
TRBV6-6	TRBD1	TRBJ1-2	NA	CASSPGQGLYYGYTF	TGTGCCAGCAGTCCGGGACAGGGCCTATACTATGGCTACACCTTC
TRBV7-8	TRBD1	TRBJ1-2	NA	CASSREQGPRAGYTF	TGTGCCAGCAGCCGGGAACAGGGGCCCCGGGCGGGCTACACCTTC